These 16 T cell receptor beta chains were sequenced from one sample in a study of cytomegalovirus exposure and HLA in healthy donors. PCR primers comprised 60 Vbeta and 13 Jbeta primers. Measured with immunoSEQ multiplex PCR; TCRdb has only the in-frame clones, and not every one. The table records over 200,000 clones, around 89% of them present only once. Sequencing was done on a sample of PBMCs. The receptors stem from a woman younger than 35 in good health and CMV-seronegative.

The J gene is TRBJ2-7, the V gene TRBV4-2; 9 nucleotides agree with TRBD2. This CDR3 contains 15 residues. Germline CDR1 is LGHNA and CDR2 is YNFKEQ. Trimming took 1 base from V and 1 from J; bases not matched to a gene: 2. The chain's CDR3 is CASSQALAGSYEQYF. DNA of the CDR3: TGTGCCAGCAGCCAAGCCCTAGCGGGATCCTACGAGCAGTACTTC.

Comments on this clone: This specimen includes other DNA sequences encoding the same CDR3. This chain links TRBV9 with TRBJ2-7; 10 bases agree with TRBD1. The CDR3 runs to 15 residues. With V trimmed by 0 bases and J by 3 bases, 3 bases remained unmatched. CDR1 SGDLS and CDR2 YYNGEE come from the germline V gene. CDR3 loop: CASSVGGTGVYEQYF. CDR3 DNA sequence: TGTGCCAGCAGCGTAGGTGGGACAGGGGTCTACGAGCAGTACTTC. Full variable domain (outside the CDR3, taken from reference TRBV9 and TRBJ2-7): DSGVTQTPKHLITATGQRVTLRCSPRSGDLSVYWYQQSLDQGLQFLIQYYNGEERAKGNILERFSAQQFPDLHSELNLSSLELGDSALYFCASSVGGTGVYEQYFGPGTRLTVT.

The CDR3 loop is CASSQEQGVYEQYF. For the CDR3, the DNA is TGCGCCAGCAGCCAAGAACAGGGTGTCTACGAGCAGTACTTC. This chain connects TRBV4-3 to TRBJ2-7, with D possibly being TRBD1 (6 bases). The germline gives CDR1 LGHNA, CDR2 YSLEER. V was pared by 0 bases and J by 3 bases, with 9 bases between. The CDR3 sequence is 14 residues long.

This clone appeared many times. The rearrangement links TRBV5-6 to TRBJ2-7; no reliable D call. Germline V gene lookup returns CDR1 SGHDT and CDR2 YYEEEE. V lost 2 bases and J 2 bases, leaving 8 bases between the germline ends. CDR3 size: 13 residues. As DNA, the CDR3 is TGTGCCAGCAGCTTCAGTGGGCCCTACGAGCAGTACTTC. Amino acid sequence: CASSFSGPYEQYF.

The V call is TRBV5-1, the J call TRBJ1-3, with TRBD1 identical over 9 bases. The V and J ends lost 8 bases and 3 bases, in that order; junction bases with no gene match: 6. There are 14 residues in the CDR3. CDR1 and CDR2 from the germline V gene are SGHRS and YFSETQ. CDR3: CARSQGQGGNTIYF. CDR3 DNA sequence: TGCGCCAGAAGTCAGGGACAGGGTGGAAACACCATATATTTT.

The chain carries TRBV11-1 and TRBJ2-3, with 7 nucleotides matching TRBD2. CDR3 length: 13 amino acids. The germline V gene encodes CDR1 SGHAT and CDR2 FQDESV (reference sequence). V shed 3 bases and J 5 bases; nucleotides not matched to a gene: 2. The CDR3 region has the DNA TGTGCCAGCAGCTTTGCGGGGGAAGATACGCAGTATTTT. Translation: CASSFAGEDTQYF. Combining the CDR3 with reference TRBV11-1 and TRBJ2-3 gives the whole variable domain EAEVAQSPRYKITEKSQAVAFWCDPISGHATLYWYRQILGQGPELLVQFQDESVVDDSQLPKDRFSAERLKGVDSTLKIQPAELGDSAMYLCASSFAGEDTQYFGPGTRLTVL.

This sequence joins TRBV7-8 and TRBJ2-7; D might be TRBD2 (6 bases). V lost 1 base and J lost 4, with 14 bases in between. Germline V CDR1 and CDR2: SGHVS, FQNEAQ. The CDR3 consists of 15 residues. The CDR3 is CASSLEAGNGYEQYF. CDR3 in DNA: TGTGCCAGCAGCTTAGAGGCGGGGAATGGGTACGAGCAGTACTTC. Full variable domain (rest looked up from reference TRBV7-8 and TRBJ2-7): GAGVSQSPRYKVAKRGQDVALRCDPISGHVSLFWYQQALGQGPEFLTYFQNEAQLDKSGLPSDRFFAERPEGSVSTLKIQRTQQEDSAVYLCASSLEAGNGYEQYFGPGTRLTVT.

This clone was seen only once. The chain employs TRBV4-2 and TRBJ2-7; TRBD1 is a possible D gene (6 bases). V shed 1 base and J shed 1 base, with 11 bases lying between them. The CDR3 length is 15 residues. From germline, CDR1 is LGHNA and CDR2 YNFKEQ. The CDR3 region is CASSQALDSSYEQYF. DNA for the CDR3: TGTGCCAGCAGCCAAGCCCTGGACAGTTCCTACGAGCAGTACTTC.

V gene TRBV6-5 combines with J gene TRBJ1-6; TRBD1 matches at 7 bases. This CDR3 has 13 amino acids. V was pared by 10 bases and J by 7 bases, with 7 bases of the junction left unmatched. Germline CDR1 and CDR2: MNHEY and SVGAGI. CDR3 in amino acids: CATMDRRNSPLHF. The CDR3 DNA is TGTGCCACCATGGACAGGCGGAATTCACCCCTCCACTTT.

The chain joins TRBV9 to TRBJ1-2; 9 bases line up with TRBD1. Per the germline V gene, CDR1 is SGDLS and CDR2 is YYNGEE. The CDR3 runs to 18 residues. J gave up 2 bases and V 3 bases, and 14 bases lay outside the gene matches. CDR3 amino acids: CASSETGTGPFRNYGYTF. Written as DNA, the CDR3 is TGTGCCAGCAGCGAAACCGGGACAGGGCCTTTTCGGAACTATGGCTACACCTTC. Complete variable domain (other parts from reference TRBV9 and TRBJ1-2): DSGVTQTPKHLITATGQRVTLRCSPRSGDLSVYWYQQSLDQGLQFLIQYYNGEERAKGNILERFSAQQFPDLHSELNLSSLELGDSALYFCASSETGTGPFRNYGYTFGSGTRLTVV.

Written as DNA, the CDR3 is TGTGCCAGTAGTATAGCCCCGAAACAGGGGCTGAGCACTGAAGCTTTCTTT. Protein product: CASSIAPKQGLSTEAFF. The genes are TRBV19 and TRBJ1-1; 7 bases align to TRBD1. The CDR3 has 17 amino acids. V trimming: 1 base; J trimming: 4 bases; junction bases outside the gene matches: 12. CDR1 LNHDA and CDR2 SQIVND come from the germline V gene (reference sequence).

This chain uses TRBV19 with TRBJ2-7, with 7 bases aligning to TRBD2. The V gene's germline CDR1 is LNHDA and CDR2 SQIVND (reference sequence). The ends lost 4 bases at V and 0 bases at J; junction bases unmatched: 3. The CDR3 extends over 14 amino acids. CDR3 sequence: CASSKRGNSYEQYF. The CDR3 nucleotides read TGTGCCAGTAGTAAGCGGGGTAACTCCTACGAGCAGTACTTC.

This chain joins TRBV11-3 and TRBJ1-1, with D possibly TRBD1 on 5 matching bases. V lost 5 bases and J lost 0, with 25 bases in between. The CDR3 covers 19 residues. Germline V gene sequence: CDR1 SGHNT, CDR2 YENEEA. The CDR3 reads CASSPRGGGTDHMNTEAFF. CDR3 bases: TGTGCCAGCAGCCCCCGGGGCGGGGGGACCGACCACATGAACACTGAAGCTTTCTTT.

About this clone: One base away lies a much larger clone, so this may be a sequencing read error. Other DNA variants within this sample encode the same CDR3. The V call is TRBV4-1, the J call TRBJ2-3; tentatively, D is TRBD2 (6 bases). The germline V gene encodes CDR1 MGHRA and CDR2 YSYEKL. The CDR3 runs 16 residues. Trimming removed 1 base at V and 4 bases at J, with 15 bases between. The CDR3, as DNA: TGCGCCAGCAGCCAAGTGTATCCGGGAGAGGCAGATACGCAGTATTTT. Translating it yields CASSQVYPGEADTQYF.

The rearrangement links TRBV19 to TRBJ1-1; the match to TRBD1 covers 7 bases. The CDR3 is made up of 12 amino acids. Germline CDR1 reads LNHDA; CDR2 reads SQIVND (reference sequence). V dropped 7 bases and J dropped 11; count of bases not matched to a gene: 10. The CDR3 sequence: CASNHRGGEAFF. DNA for the CDR3: TGTGCCAGTAATCACAGGGGCGGGGAGGCTTTCTTT.

J is TRBJ1-1 and V is TRBV4-3; D call uncertain. From germline, CDR1 is LGHNA and CDR2 YSLEER. The V gene lost 0 bases and the J gene lost 11 bases, with 10 bases spanning the gap. The CDR3 loop spans 12 amino acids. Written as DNA, the CDR3 is TGCGCCAGCAGCCAAGACGGTGTTCATGCTTTCTTT. Protein: CASSQDGVHAFF.